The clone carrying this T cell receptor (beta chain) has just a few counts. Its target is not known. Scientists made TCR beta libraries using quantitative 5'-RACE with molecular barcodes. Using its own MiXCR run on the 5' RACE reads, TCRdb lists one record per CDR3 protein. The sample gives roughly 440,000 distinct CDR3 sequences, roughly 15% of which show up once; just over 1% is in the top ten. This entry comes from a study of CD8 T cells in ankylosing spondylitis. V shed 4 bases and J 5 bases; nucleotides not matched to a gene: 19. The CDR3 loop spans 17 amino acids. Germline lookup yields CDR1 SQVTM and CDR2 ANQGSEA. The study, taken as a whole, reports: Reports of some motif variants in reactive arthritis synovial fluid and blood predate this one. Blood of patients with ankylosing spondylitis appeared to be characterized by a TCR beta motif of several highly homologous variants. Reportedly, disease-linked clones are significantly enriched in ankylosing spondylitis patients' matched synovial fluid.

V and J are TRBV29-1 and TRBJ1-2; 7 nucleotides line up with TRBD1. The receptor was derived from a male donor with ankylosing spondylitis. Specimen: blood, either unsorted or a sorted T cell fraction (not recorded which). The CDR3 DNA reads TGCAGCGTTGTGTTAAATTCAAGGACAGGCCCAGGATATGGCTACACCTTC. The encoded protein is CSVVLNSRTGPGYGYTF.